The next 9 T cell receptor beta chains were all read from a single sample in a study of control samples from healthy donors and cancer patients. The method was immunoSEQ multiplex PCR; TCRdb's version includes in-frame clones alone and lacks a portion of them. This table has roughly 80,000 clones, roughly 90% appearing once. Sequences were obtained from blood. The receptors were sampled from a woman aged 50 to 60 in good health.

This clone showed up just once. J is TRBJ2-3 and V is TRBV2; maybe TRBD1 (5 bases). The CDR3 covers 15 residues. Trimming left V 2 bases short and J 0 bases short, with 9 bases between. CDR1 SNHLY and CDR2 FYNNEI come from the germline V gene. The CDR3 protein is CASSESQGSTDTQYF. For the CDR3, the DNA is TGTGCCAGCAGTGAATCCCAGGGTAGCACAGATACGCAGTATTTT.

This clone was observed a handful of times. This chain uses TRBV3-1 (or the pseudogene TRBV3-2) with TRBJ2-2; D perhaps matches TRBD2 (5 bases). The CDR3 contains 17 residues. Germline V CDR1 and CDR2: LGHDT, YNNKEL (reference sequence). Trimming left V 4 bases short and J 3 bases short, with 18 bases between. CDR3 loop: CASSLLREIRYTGELFF. The CDR3 nucleotides read TGTGCCAGCAGCCTCCTCCGGGAAATCAGGTACACCGGGGAGCTGTTTTTT.

V and J are TRBV19 and TRBJ1-2; a weak D match, TRBD1 (6 bases). Germline assignment: CDR1 LNHDA and CDR2 SQIVND (reference sequence). This CDR3 comprises 16 residues. V dropped 9 bases and J dropped 8 bases, with 28 bases sitting between them. CDR3 sequence reads: CASRLRDILPLGGYTF. CDR3 nucleotide sequence: TGTGCCAGCAGACTAAGGGACATCTTACCCTTGGGAGGCTACACCTTC.

J is TRBJ2-1 and V is TRBV5-1, with TRBD1 matching over 7 bases. Germline V gives CDR1 SGHRS, CDR2 YFSETQ. V lost 3 bases, J lost 3 bases, and 6 bases stayed unmatched. The CDR3 has 15 residues. CDR3 bases: TGCGCCAGCAGCTACTCCGGGACAGACTACAATGAGCAGTTCTTC. Translated, it gives CASSYSGTDYNEQFF.

V and J are TRBV5-1 and TRBJ2-7; the D is unclear. From germline, CDR1 is SGHRS and CDR2 YFSETQ. This CDR3 has 13 residues. V lost 0 bases and J lost 4, with 8 bases in between. The CDR3 loop reads CASSLGQLYEQYF. The CDR3 DNA follows: TGCGCCAGCAGCTTGGGGCAGCTTTACGAGCAGTACTTC.

This clone was recorded a few times. This chain uses TRBV9 with TRBJ1-2; D is possibly TRBD1 (6 bases). Germline CDR1 SGDLS, CDR2 YYNGEE. The V end lost 3 bases, the J end lost 4 bases, and 10 bases lay between the germline ends. There are 13 residues in the CDR3. CDR3 protein: CASSAGTSYGYTF. In nucleotides, the CDR3 is TGTGCCAGCAGCGCCGGGACAAGCTATGGCTACACCTTC. The full variable domain, its missing parts supplied by reference TRBV9 and TRBJ1-2, is DSGVTQTPKHLITATGQRVTLRCSPRSGDLSVYWYQQSLDQGLQFLIQYYNGEERAKGNILERFSAQQFPDLHSELNLSSLELGDSALYFCASSAGTSYGYTFGSGTRLTVV.

The chain employs TRBV4-1 and TRBJ2-1; no reliable D call. This CDR3 spans 16 amino acids. V lost 1 base and J lost 2, with 12 bases in between. Germline CDR1 reads MGHRA; CDR2 reads YSYEKL. The CDR3 coding sequence is TGCGCCAGCAGCCAAGTTGTAGGTATTGCCTACAATGAGCAGTTCTTC. Translated: CASSQVVGIAYNEQFF.

The chain combines TRBV5-4 with TRBJ2-3; TRBD2 aligns across 16 bases. Germline assignment: CDR1 SGHNT and CDR2 YYREEE (reference sequence). V lost 3 bases and J lost 5; bases outside the gene matches: 3. This CDR3 is 16 amino acids long. The CDR3 nucleotides are TGTGCCAGCAGCTCCGGGACTAGCGGGGGGGTAGATACGCAGTATTTT. Its translation: CASSSGTSGGVDTQYF.

V gene TRBV2 combines with J gene TRBJ2-2; 7 bases map to TRBD2. The junction had 3 bases not matched to a gene; V was cut back by 1 base and J by 4 bases. Per the germline V gene, CDR1 is SNHLY and CDR2 is FYNNEI. CDR3 length equals 15 residues. CDR3: CASSEEGRGTGELFF. The DNA of the CDR3 is TGTGCCAGCAGTGAAGAAGGGAGGGGCACCGGGGAGCTGTTTTTT.